The 24 T cell receptor beta chains reported below all come from one sample, sequenced in a study of radiotherapy plus CTLA-4 blockade in lung cancer. Sequenced by immunoSEQ multiplex PCR; TCRdb stores in-frame clones only, minus some. The sample contains roughly 100,000 clones, 82% of which appear only once. This material consisted of peripheral blood, taken from a patient treated with radiotherapy plus ipilimumab. The receptors were sampled from a human donor with non-small cell lung cancer who had a partial response to radiotherapy plus ipilimumab.

In its sample, this clone is medium-sized. V gene TRBV30 combines with J gene TRBJ2-5, with D maybe TRBD1 (5 bases). V lost 2 bases and J lost 7, with 11 bases in between. The CDR3 extends over 12 amino acids. Looked up from germline, CDR1 is GTSNPN and CDR2 is SVGIG (reference sequence). CDR3 DNA: TGTGCCTGGAGTTCCCCAACAGGGACCCAGTACTTC. As protein: CAWSSPTGTQYF.

The chain carries TRBV21-1 and TRBJ2-3; TRBD2, the table's D call, lacks a check against the DNA. TRBV21-1 is flagged as a pseudogene. There are 12 residues in the CDR3. CDR3 DNA: TGTGCCAACGGGGGGCTAATAGATACGCAGTATTTT. This encodes CANGGLIDTQYF.

The rearrangement joins TRBV7-3 to TRBJ1-5, with a tentative D call TRBD1 (6 bases). V gave up 2 bases and J gave up 10 bases, with 12 bases separating them. The CDR3 runs to 13 residues. From germline, CDR1 is SGHTA and CDR2 FQGTGA. CDR3 DNA sequence: TGTGCCAGCAGCTTAGGGACATCGGAACCCCAGCATTTT. Translation gives CASSLGTSEPQHF.

This rearrangement joins TRBV28 to TRBJ2-1; D gene ambiguous. The CDR3 has 15 amino acids. V was cut by 3 bases and J by 1 base, with 10 bases left in between. CDR1 is MDHEN and CDR2 is SYDVKM in the germline V gene. CDR3 in amino acids: CASSLRQSSYNEQFF. The DNA of the CDR3 is TGTGCCAGCAGTTTGAGGCAGTCGTCCTACAATGAGCAGTTCTTC. The complete variable domain, with remaining parts taken from reference TRBV28 and TRBJ2-1, reads DVKVTQSSRYLVKRTGEKVFLECVQDMDHENMFWYRQDPGLGLRLIYFSYDVKMKEKGDIPEGYSVSREKKERFSLILESASTNQTSMYLCASSLRQSSYNEQFFGPGTRLTVL.

The chain is built from TRBV18 and TRBJ2-7; TRBD2 aligns across 7 bases. Losses at the gene ends were 1 base for V and 5 bases for J; bases not matched to a gene: 2. CDR1 and CDR2 from the germline V gene are KGHSH and LQKENI. The CDR3 is 13 residues long. CDR3 protein: CASSPRLADEQYF. CDR3 in DNA: TGTGCCAGCTCACCACGGCTAGCGGACGAGCAGTACTTC.

The chain uses TRBV6-5 and TRBJ1-1, with 7 bases fitting TRBD1. This CDR3 is built from 13 residues. Germline-derived CDR1 and CDR2 are MNHEY and SVGAGI. V gave up 6 bases and J gave up 3 bases; unmatched junction bases: 4. The CDR3 here is CASRITGDTEAFF. The CDR3 DNA is TGTGCCAGCAGAATTACAGGGGACACTGAAGCTTTCTTT.

V is TRBV6-5 and J is TRBJ1-2; D call uncertain. This CDR3 has 12 residues. Looked up from germline, CDR1 is MNHEY and CDR2 is SVGAGI. V lost 2 bases and J 8 bases, leaving 9 bases between the germline ends. The CDR3 bases are TGTGCCAGCAGTTACCGGGGAGGAGGCTACACCTTC. It is translated as CASSYRGGGYTF.

The rearrangement uses TRBV4-1 and TRBJ2-3; 8 bases map to TRBD2. The CDR3 runs 17 residues. J gave up 1 base and V 1 base, and 7 bases lay outside the gene matches. Germline values: CDR1 MGHRA, CDR2 YSYEKL. CDR3 bases: TGCGCCAGCAGCCAAGGGGGGGCGGGAGGCGGCACAGATACGCAGTATTTT. This sequence encodes CASSQGGAGGGTDTQYF.

This chain uses TRBV30 with TRBJ2-5, with a possible D match to TRBD1 (6 bases). The length of the CDR3 is 12 residues. Trimming removed 0 bases at V and 7 bases at J, with 9 bases between. CDR1 and CDR2 from the germline V gene are GTSNPN and SVGIG (reference sequence). The CDR3 region is CAWSVQGGTQYF. CDR3 coding DNA: TGTGCCTGGAGTGTACAAGGGGGGACCCAGTACTTC.

The J gene is TRBJ1-2, the V gene TRBV28; 8 bases agree with TRBD1. The germline V gene has CDR1 MDHEN and CDR2 SYDVKM. V was pared by 6 bases and J by 4 bases, with 4 bases of the junction left unmatched. The CDR3 extends over 13 amino acids. The DNA of the CDR3 is TGTGCCAGCAGCACCGGACAGGGCTATGGCTACACCTTC. Its translation: CASSTGQGYGYTF.

CDR3 sequence: CASSLRTSSYEQYF. The CDR3 DNA follows: TGTGCCAGCAGCTTACGGACATCATCCTACGAGCAGTACTTC. The V gene is TRBV9, the J gene TRBJ2-7, with D perhaps matching TRBD1 (5 bases). The V gene's germline CDR1 is SGDLS and CDR2 YYNGEE. The CDR3 extends over 14 amino acids. V was clipped by 4 bases and J by 1 base, with 12 bases between them.

The chain is built from TRBV4-2 and TRBJ1-1; 12 bases match TRBD1. This CDR3 comprises 17 residues. Germline lookup yields CDR1 LGHNA and CDR2 YNFKEQ. Losses at the gene ends were 4 bases for V and 0 bases for J; bases not matched to a gene: 6. The CDR3 region has the DNA TGTGCCAGCAGCCCCCGGGACAGGGGGCGCGTGAACACTGAAGCTTTCTTT. Protein sequence: CASSPRDRGRVNTEAFF.

This sequence joins TRBV6-5 and TRBJ1-4; D is unclear. Trimming took 5 bases from V and 5 from J, leaving 12 bases between them. The CDR3 is 14 amino acids. The germline gives CDR1 MNHEY, CDR2 SVGAGI. CDR3 sequence (DNA): TGTGCCAGCAGTGAGTATGGGCCCAATGAAAAACTGTTTTTT. Translating it yields CASSEYGPNEKLFF.

The CDR3 nucleotides read TGTGCCAGTGGGACAGGCGGTCAGCCCCAGCATTTT. It specifies CASGTGGQPQHF. The rearrangement uses TRBV19 and TRBJ1-5, with 8 bases that match TRBD1. This CDR3 comprises 12 residues. V trimming: 8 bases; J trimming: 6 bases; junction bases outside the gene matches: 3. Germline CDR1 and CDR2: LNHDA and SQIVND (reference sequence).

CDR3 in DNA: TGCGCCAGCAGCAACGGACAGAACACCGGGGAGCTGTTTTTT. It specifies CASSNGQNTGELFF. V gene TRBV5-1 combines with J gene TRBJ2-2; D possibly corresponds to TRBD1 (5 bases). CDR1 is SGHRS and CDR2 is YFSETQ in the germline V gene. This CDR3 is built from 14 residues. V was shortened by 4 bases and J by 1 base, with 8 bases between the two germline ends.

The chain combines TRBV19 with TRBJ2-4; D is possibly TRBD2 (5 bases). The CDR3 is 13 amino acids. Trimming pared 5 bases from V and 8 bases from J, leaving 13 bases between. Germline lookup yields CDR1 LNHDA and CDR2 SQIVND (reference sequence). The CDR3 loop is CASSFRGADIQYF. Written as DNA, the CDR3 is TGTGCCAGTAGTTTCCGGGGAGCGGACATTCAGTACTTC.

This clone was observed a handful of times. The chain carries TRBV4-1 and TRBJ2-4, with D possibly matching TRBD2 (7 bases). Germline V gene sequence: CDR1 MGHRA, CDR2 YSYEKL. This CDR3 comprises 20 residues. Trimming removed 0 bases from V and 0 bases from J, with 21 bases in between. The chain's CDR3 is CASSQDAGASPGLAKNIQYF. DNA of the CDR3: TGCGCCAGCAGCCAAGACGCGGGGGCATCTCCGGGTCTAGCCAAAAACATTCAGTACTTC.

The chain has TRBV10-3 and TRBJ2-6, with TRBD2 identical over 7 bases. Germline trimming cut 6 bases from V and 0 bases from J; bases unmatched to any gene: 8. Germline V gene data show CDR1 as ENHRY and CDR2 as SYGVKD. CDR3 size: 17 residues. In DNA, the CDR3 is TGTGCCATCAGCTATTCGTCGGGGGGCTCTGGGGCCAACGTCCTGACTTTC. As protein: CAISYSSGGSGANVLTF.

This CDR3 reads CASFSSGRGTDTQYF. As DNA, the CDR3 is TGTGCCAGCTTCTCTAGCGGGAGGGGCACAGATACGCAGTATTTT. The V gene is TRBV2, the J gene TRBJ2-3; TRBD2 aligns across 12 bases. This CDR3 contains 15 residues. CDR1 and CDR2 (germline): SNHLY, FYNNEI. Trimming at V came to 8 bases and at J to 1 base, leaving 4 bases not matched to a gene.

The gene calls are TRBV5-5 and TRBJ2-7, with a weak D call TRBD2 (5 bases). The germline V gene encodes CDR1 SGHKS and CDR2 YYEKEE (reference sequence). Trimming left V 4 bases short and J 1 base short, with 15 bases between. CDR3 length equals 15 residues. CDR3 residues: CASSPDPTGSYEQYF. The CDR3 DNA is TGTGCCAGCAGCCCTGACCCGACGGGATCCTACGAGCAGTACTTC.

The rearrangement joins TRBV6-5 to TRBJ1-3; D perhaps matches TRBD1 (6 bases). Germline CDR1 MNHEY, CDR2 SVGAGI. This CDR3 region has 12 residues. Trimming stripped 5 bases from V and 8 bases from J, with 10 bases between. CDR3 coding DNA: TGTGCCAGCAGTGAAAACAGGGACACCATATATTTT. Translation: CASSENRDTIYF.

This clone has just one count. This chain uses TRBV4-1 with TRBJ2-6; TRBD1 might be the D (5 bases). Germline assignment: CDR1 MGHRA and CDR2 YSYEKL. With 4 bases removed from V and 4 bases from J, the gap between germline ends came to 23 bases. The CDR3 has 19 residues. The CDR3 coding sequence is TGCGCCAGCAGCCGGACCCCTAGGCCGCAGGGCCTCGGGGCCAACGTCCTGACTTTC. It encodes CASSRTPRPQGLGANVLTF.

The chain uses TRBV4-1 and TRBJ1-1, with D unclear. The CDR3 extends over 15 amino acids. CDR1 is MGHRA, CDR2 YSYEKL, per germline. V lost 1 base to trimming and J lost 4 bases, with 13 bases between them. The CDR3 spells CASSQGALGFTEAFF. The CDR3 DNA reads TGCGCCAGCAGCCAAGGGGCCTTAGGATTCACTGAAGCTTTCTTT.

This sequence joins TRBV5-1 and TRBJ1-1; a possible D gene is TRBD1 (5 bases). The CDR3 spans 13 residues. Germline loops: CDR1 SGHRS, CDR2 YFSETQ. Trimming removed 3 bases at V and 2 bases at J, with 8 bases between. The DNA for the CDR3 is TGCGCCAGCAGCTCCCAGGGTAACACTGAAGCTTTCTTT. It is translated as CASSSQGNTEAFF.